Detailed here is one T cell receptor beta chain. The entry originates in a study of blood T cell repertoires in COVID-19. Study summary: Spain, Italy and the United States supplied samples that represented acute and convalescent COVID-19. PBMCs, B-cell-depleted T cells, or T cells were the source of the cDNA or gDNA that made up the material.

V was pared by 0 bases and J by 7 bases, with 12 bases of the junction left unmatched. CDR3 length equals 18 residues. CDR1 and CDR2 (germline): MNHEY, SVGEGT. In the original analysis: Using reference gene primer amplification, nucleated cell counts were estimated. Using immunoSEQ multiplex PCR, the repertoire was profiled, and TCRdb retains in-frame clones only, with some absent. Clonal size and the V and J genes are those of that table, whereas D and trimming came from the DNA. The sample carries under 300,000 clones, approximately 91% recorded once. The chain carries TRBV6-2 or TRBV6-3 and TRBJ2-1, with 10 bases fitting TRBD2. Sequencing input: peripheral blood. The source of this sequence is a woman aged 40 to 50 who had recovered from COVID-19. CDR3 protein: CASSYSAGASGRVNEQFF. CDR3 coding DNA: TGTGCCAGCAGTTACTCTGCGGGGGCGAGCGGGAGGGTAAATGAGCAGTTCTTC.